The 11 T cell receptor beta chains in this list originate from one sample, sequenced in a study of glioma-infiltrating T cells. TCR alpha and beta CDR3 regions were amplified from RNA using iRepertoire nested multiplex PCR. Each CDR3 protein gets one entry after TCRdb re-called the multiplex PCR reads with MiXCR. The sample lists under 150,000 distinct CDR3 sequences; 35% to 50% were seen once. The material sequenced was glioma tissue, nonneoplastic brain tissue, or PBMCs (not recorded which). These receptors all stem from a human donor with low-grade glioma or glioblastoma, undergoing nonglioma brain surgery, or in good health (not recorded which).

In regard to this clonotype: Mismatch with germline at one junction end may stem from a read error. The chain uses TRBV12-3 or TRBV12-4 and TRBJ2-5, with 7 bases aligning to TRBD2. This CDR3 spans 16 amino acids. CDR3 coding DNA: TGTGCCAGCAGTTTAGGTCTAGCGGCGTTACAAGAGACCCAGTATTTC. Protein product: CASSLGLAALQETQYF.

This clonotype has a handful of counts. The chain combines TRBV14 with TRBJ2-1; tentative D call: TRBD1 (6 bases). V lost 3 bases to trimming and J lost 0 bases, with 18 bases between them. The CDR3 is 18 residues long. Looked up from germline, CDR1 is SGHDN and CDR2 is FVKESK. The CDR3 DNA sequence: TGTGCCAGCAGCCACGCCCCACAGGGCCTTAGCTCCTACAATGAGCAGTTCTTC. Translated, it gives CASSHAPQGLSSYNEQFF.

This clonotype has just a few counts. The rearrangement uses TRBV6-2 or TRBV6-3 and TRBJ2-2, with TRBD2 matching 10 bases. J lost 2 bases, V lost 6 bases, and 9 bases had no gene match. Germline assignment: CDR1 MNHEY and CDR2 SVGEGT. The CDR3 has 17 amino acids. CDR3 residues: CASSGGGTSDNTGELFF. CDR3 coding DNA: TGTGCCAGCAGCGGAGGGGGGACTAGCGACAACACCGGGGAGCTGTTTTTT.

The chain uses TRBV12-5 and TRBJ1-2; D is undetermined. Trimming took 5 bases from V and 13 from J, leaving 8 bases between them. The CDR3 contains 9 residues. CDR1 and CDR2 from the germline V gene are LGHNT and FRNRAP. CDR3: CASGPGGTF. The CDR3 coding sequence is TGTGCTAGTGGTCCGGGAGGCACCTTC.

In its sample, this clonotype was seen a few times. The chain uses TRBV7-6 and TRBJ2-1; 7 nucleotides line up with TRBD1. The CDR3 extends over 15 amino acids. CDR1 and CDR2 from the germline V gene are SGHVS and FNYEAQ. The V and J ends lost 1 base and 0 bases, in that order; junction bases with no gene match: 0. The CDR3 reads CASSLGTGSYNEQFF. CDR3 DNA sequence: TGTGCCAGCAGCTTAGGGACAGGCTCCTACAATGAGCAGTTCTTC.

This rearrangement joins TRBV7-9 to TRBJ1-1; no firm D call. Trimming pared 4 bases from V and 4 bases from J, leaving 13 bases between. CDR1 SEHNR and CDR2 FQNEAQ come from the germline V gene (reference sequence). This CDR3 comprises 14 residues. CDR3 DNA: TGTGCCAGCAGCTCCCCATCGTGGACCACTGAAGCTTTCTTT. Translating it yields CASSSPSWTTEAFF.

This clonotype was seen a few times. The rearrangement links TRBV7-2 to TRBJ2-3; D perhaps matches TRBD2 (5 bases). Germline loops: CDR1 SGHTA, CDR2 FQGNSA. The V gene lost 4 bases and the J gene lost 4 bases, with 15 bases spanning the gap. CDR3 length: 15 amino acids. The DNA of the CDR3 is TGTGCCAGCAGCTCCTGGACTCGAAGGGCAGATACGCAGTATTTT. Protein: CASSSWTRRADTQYF.

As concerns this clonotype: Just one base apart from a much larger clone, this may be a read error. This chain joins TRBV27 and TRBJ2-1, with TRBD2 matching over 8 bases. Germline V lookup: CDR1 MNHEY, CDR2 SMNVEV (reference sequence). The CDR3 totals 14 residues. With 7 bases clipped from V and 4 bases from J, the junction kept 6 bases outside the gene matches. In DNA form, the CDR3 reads TGTGCCAGCACGTCGGCTAGCGGGTACAATGAGCAGTTCTTC. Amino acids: CASTSASGYNEQFF.

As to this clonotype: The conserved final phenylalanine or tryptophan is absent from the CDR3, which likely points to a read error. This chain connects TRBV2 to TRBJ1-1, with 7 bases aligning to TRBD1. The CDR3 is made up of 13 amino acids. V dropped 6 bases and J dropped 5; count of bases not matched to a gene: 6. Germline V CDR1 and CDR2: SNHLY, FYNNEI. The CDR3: CASRRQGLTEAFS. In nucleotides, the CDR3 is TGTGCCAGCAGGCGACAGGGTTTGACTGAAGCTTTCTCT.

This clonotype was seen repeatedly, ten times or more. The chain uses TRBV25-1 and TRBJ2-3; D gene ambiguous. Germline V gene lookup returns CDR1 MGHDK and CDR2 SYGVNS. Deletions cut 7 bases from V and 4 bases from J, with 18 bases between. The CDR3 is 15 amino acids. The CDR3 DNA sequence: TGTGCCAGCACCCCGTCTAGTAGTTGGGCAGATACGCAGTATTTT. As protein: CASTPSSSWADTQYF.

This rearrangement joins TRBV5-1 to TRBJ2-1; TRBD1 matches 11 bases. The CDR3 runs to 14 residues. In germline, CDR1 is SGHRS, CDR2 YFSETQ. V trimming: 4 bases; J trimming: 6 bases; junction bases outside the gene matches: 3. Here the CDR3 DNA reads TGCGCCAGCAGCCGGGACAGGGGGTTCAATGAGCAGTTCTTC. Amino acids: CASSRDRGFNEQFF.